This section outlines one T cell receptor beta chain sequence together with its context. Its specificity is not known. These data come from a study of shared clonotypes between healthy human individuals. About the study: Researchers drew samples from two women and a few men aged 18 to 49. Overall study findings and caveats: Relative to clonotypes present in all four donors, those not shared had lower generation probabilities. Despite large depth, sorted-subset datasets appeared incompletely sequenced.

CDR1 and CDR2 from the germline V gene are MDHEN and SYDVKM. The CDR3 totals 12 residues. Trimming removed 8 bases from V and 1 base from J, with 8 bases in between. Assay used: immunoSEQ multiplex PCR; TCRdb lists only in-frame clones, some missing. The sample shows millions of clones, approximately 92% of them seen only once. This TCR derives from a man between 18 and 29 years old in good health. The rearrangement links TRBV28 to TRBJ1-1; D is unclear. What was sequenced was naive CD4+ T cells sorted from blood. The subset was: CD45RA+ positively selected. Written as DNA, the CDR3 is TGTGCCAGCCGAGGTACGAACACTGAAGCTTTCTTT. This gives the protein CASRGTNTEAFF.